This TCR beta chain was profiled in a study of CD8 T cells in ankylosing spondylitis. V was clipped by 4 bases and J by 0 bases, with 14 bases between them. This CDR3 has 15 amino acids. Germline loops: CDR1 SGHRS, CDR2 YFSETQ. Libraries for TCR beta were made by quantitative 5'-RACE with molecular barcodes. TCRdb passed the 5' RACE reads through MiXCR, listing each CDR3 protein once. The profile shows under 250,000 distinct CDR3 sequences, 32% of them singletons. The chain employs TRBV5-1 and TRBJ2-7, with D perhaps TRBD1 (6 bases). The sequence came from a male donor with ankylosing spondylitis or in good health (not recorded which). Sequencing was carried out using blood, either unsorted or a sorted T cell fraction (not recorded which). The CDR3 region is CASSPGTTNSYEQYF. CDR3 coding DNA: TGCGCCAGCAGCCCCGGGACAACCAACTCCTACGAGCAGTACTTC. The variable domain in full, completed from reference TRBV5-1 and TRBJ2-7, reads KAGVTQTPRYLIKTRGQQVTLSCSPISGHRSVSWYQQTPGQGLQFLFEYFSETQRNKGNFPGRFSGRQFSNSRSEMNVSTLELGDSALYLCASSPGTTNSYEQYFGPGTRLTVT.